The 3 T cell receptor beta chains in this list originate from one sample, sequenced in a study of blood T cells in healthy people across ages (dated by TCRdb to between 2014 and 2017). The library was generated by 5' RACE. These reads were obtained on an Illumina HiSeq 2500. A second PCR of roughly 7 to 11 cycles was performed with a sample-barcoded 5' primer and a J-beta primer mix. Using fastp at Q25 and MiXCR, TCRdb reprocessed the public reads and kept productive beta chains. Rows with one shared CDR3 protein collapse into an entry with the most common genes and DNA. A total of around 1,000,000 distinct CDR3 sequences appear in this sample, 30% to 40% of them only once. Under 15% of the sample is taken by the ten largest. The specimen sequenced was blood. These receptors all come from a man younger than 30 in good health.

This clonotype was recorded a few times. This sequence joins TRBV20-1 and TRBJ2-1; tentative D call: TRBD1 (6 bases). Trimming took off 6 bases at V and 3 bases at J, with 15 bases between the two ends. The CDR3 consists of 14 residues. Germline V gene lookup returns CDR1 DFQATT and CDR2 SNEGSKA (reference sequence). CDR3 region: CSAHPQGIYNEQFF. The CDR3 DNA reads as TGCAGTGCGCACCCCCAGGGGATCTACAATGAGCAGTTCTTC.

This clonotype was found a few times. The V and J genes are TRBV20-1 and TRBJ2-6; D gene ambiguous. The CDR3 sequence is 17 residues long. The germline CDR1 and CDR2 sequences are DFQATT and SNEGSKA (reference sequence). Trimming left V 0 bases short and J 0 bases short, with 12 bases between. The CDR3 DNA is TGCAGTGCTAGAGATCCGGGTTCCTCCTCTGGGGCCAACGTCCTGACTTTC. Protein sequence: CSARDPGSSSGANVLTF.

This chain connects TRBV9 to TRBJ2-6; possible D gene TRBD1, 5 bases. V was cut by 3 bases and J by 0 bases, with 19 bases left in between. The CDR3 has 19 amino acids. CDR1 is SGDLS, CDR2 YYNGEE, per germline. The CDR3 DNA reads TGTGCCAGCAGCGAGAGACAGACGACAACAGGCTCTGGGGCCAACGTCCTGACTTTC. Translated, it gives CASSERQTTTGSGANVLTF.